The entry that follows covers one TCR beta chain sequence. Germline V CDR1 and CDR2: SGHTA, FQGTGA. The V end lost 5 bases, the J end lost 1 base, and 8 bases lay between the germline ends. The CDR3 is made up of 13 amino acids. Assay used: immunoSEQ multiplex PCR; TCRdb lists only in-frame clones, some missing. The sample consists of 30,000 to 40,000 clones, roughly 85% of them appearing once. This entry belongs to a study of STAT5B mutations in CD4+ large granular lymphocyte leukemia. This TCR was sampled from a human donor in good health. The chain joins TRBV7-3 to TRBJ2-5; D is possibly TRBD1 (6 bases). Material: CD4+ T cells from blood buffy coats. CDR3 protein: CASSRQVQETQYF. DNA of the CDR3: TGTGCCAGCAGCAGACAGGTCCAAGAGACCCAGTACTTC.